This TCR beta chain was observed in a study of OX40 agonist ivuxolimab in advanced cancers. Turning to the study itself: Six ivuxolimab dose levels, 0.01 to 10 mg/kg, were given intravenously every 2 weeks. The diagnoses of dose-escalation patients were hepatocellular carcinoma, melanoma, renal cell or head and neck cancer. Under the entry rules, prior anti-PD-1, anti-PD-L1 or anti-CTLA-4 therapy was allowed, and approximately 40% had some. Study-level results: Average numbers of expanded clones were greater in CD8+ T cells than in CD4+.

The assay was immunoSEQ multiplex PCR, and TCRdb's table has in-frame clones only and misses some. The table includes just over 80,000 clones, around 87% detected once. Concerning this clone itself: Its specificity is unknown.

The CDR3 covers 17 residues. Losses at the gene ends were 1 base for V and 7 bases for J; bases not matched to a gene: 10. Germline-derived CDR1 and CDR2 are SGHRS and YFSETQ. The input for sequencing was CD4+ or CD8+ T cells sorted from blood, taken in a trial of the OX40 agonist ivuxolimab. The sequence was obtained from an adult with an advanced solid tumor such as melanoma, head and neck, liver or kidney cancer. V gene TRBV5-1 combines with J gene TRBJ1-6; 8 nucleotides agree with TRBD1. The CDR3 sequence: CASSLKKEQGDNSPLHF. CDR3 DNA sequence: TGCGCCAGCAGCTTGAAGAAAGAACAGGGGGACAATTCACCCCTCCACTTT.